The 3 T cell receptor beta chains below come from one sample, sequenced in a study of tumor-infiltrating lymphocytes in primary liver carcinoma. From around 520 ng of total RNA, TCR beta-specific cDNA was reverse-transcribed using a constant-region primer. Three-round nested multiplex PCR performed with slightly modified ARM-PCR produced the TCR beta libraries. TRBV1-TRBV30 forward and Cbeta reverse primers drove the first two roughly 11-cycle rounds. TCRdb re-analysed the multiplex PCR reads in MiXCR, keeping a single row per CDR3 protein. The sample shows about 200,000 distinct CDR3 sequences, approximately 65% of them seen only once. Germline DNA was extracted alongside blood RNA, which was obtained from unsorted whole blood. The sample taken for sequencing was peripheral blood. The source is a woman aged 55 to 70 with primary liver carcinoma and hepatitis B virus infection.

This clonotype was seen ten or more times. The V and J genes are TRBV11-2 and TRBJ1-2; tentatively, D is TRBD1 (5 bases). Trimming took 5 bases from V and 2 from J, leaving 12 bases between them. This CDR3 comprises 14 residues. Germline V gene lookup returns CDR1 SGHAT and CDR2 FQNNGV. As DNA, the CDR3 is TGTGCCAGCAGCATAAGGACATCGAACTATGGCTACACCTTC. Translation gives CASSIRTSNYGYTF.

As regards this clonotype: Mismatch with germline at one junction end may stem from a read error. This CDR3 reads CASSLDLIRYEQYF. DNA of the CDR3: TGTGCCAGCAGCCTAGATTTGATTAGGTACGAGCAATACTTC. The rearrangement joins TRBV14 to TRBJ2-7; D call uncertain. Germline CDR1 reads SGHDN; CDR2 reads FVKESK. The CDR3 covers 14 residues.

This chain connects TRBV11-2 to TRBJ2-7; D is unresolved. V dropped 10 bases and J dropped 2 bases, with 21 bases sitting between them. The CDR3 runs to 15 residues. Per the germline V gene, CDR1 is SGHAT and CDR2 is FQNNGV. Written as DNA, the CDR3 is TGTGCCAACAGATCCACGAACAGTGGCCCCTACGAGCAGTACTTC. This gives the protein CANRSTNSGPYEQYF.